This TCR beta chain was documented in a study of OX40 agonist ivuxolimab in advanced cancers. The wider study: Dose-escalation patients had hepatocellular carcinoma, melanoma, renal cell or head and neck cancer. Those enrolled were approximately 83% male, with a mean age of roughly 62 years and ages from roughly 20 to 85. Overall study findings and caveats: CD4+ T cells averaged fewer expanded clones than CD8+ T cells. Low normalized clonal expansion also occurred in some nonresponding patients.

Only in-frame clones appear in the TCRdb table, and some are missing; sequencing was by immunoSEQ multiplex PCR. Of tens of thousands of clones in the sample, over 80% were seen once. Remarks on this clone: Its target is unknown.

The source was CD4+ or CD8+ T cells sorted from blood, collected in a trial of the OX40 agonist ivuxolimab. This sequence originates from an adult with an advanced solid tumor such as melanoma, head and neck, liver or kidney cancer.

This chain's CDR3 is CASSEAIGNGWSNGYTF. The CDR3 nucleotides read TGTGCCAGCAGTGAAGCGATAGGGAATGGTTGGTCGAATGGCTACACCTTC. The chain has TRBV6-1 and TRBJ1-2; D is undetermined. The V end was cut by 0 bases, the J end by 6 bases, with 20 bases between. Germline V gives CDR1 MNHNS, CDR2 SASEGT. CDR3 size: 17 residues.